The present T cell receptor beta chain was sequenced within a study of cytomegalovirus exposure and HLA in healthy donors. Healthy individuals who donated bone marrow served as the donors. The length of the CDR3 is 11 residues. Germline-derived CDR1 and CDR2 are SGHTA and FQGNSA. Trimming stripped 5 bases from V and 2 bases from J, with 4 bases between. The PCR used 60 Vbeta and 13 Jbeta primers. Sequencing was performed with immunoSEQ multiplex PCR; in TCRdb, only in-frame clones are kept and a portion is missing. Recorded here are 100,000 to 150,000 clones; the top ten clones represent roughly 1.5%.

The chain combines TRBV7-2 with TRBJ2-7; no firm D call. Sequences were obtained from PBMCs. This receptor was identified in a woman in her thirties or forties in good health and CMV-seronegative. The CDR3 DNA reads as TGTGCCAGCAGCCGGGCCTACGAGCAGTACTTC. Translating it yields CASSRAYEQYF. Together with reference TRBV7-2 and TRBJ2-7, the CDR3 gives the full variable domain: GAGVSQSPSNKVTEKGKDVELRCDPISGHTALYWYRQSLGQGLEFLIYFQGNSAPDKSGLPSDRFSAERTGGSVSTLTIQRTQQEDSAVYLCASSRAYEQYFGPGTRLTVT.